Included here is one TCR beta chain sequence, with context. The V and J ends lost 6 bases and 3 bases respectively, with 15 bases between them. CDR3 length: 14 amino acids. CDR1 is MNHEY and CDR2 is SVGAGI in the germline V gene. This sample is drawn from a study of shared clonotypes between healthy human individuals. For the study at large: Each donor's CD4 naive and CD4 memory cells filled three plates apiece, CD8 naive two, and CD8 memory one.

Over several immunoSEQ plates, each subset's genomic DNA was distributed in even portions. Some clones are missing from TCRdb's copy, which holds only in-frame ones; the method was immunoSEQ multiplex PCR. The table records approximately 2,200,000 clones, around 93% of them present only once. As defined, naive CD8 cells were CD45RO-negative and positively selected for CCR7, with terminally differentiated effector memory CD45RA+ cells excluded. The specimen was naive CD8+ T cells from PBMCs. The chain links TRBV6-5 to TRBJ2-7; D gene uncertain. The TCR sequence derives from a man between 18 and 35 years old in good health. Some clones in this sample may be carry-over from other donors' samples. The CDR3 reads CASSPVGLGYEQYF. In DNA form, the CDR3 reads TGTGCCAGCAGCCCCGTGGGGTTGGGCTACGAGCAGTACTTC.